This T cell receptor (beta chain) stems from a study of blood T cell repertoires in COVID-19. Overall study context: Italy, Spain and the United States were the sources of the convalescent and acute COVID-19 samples. From T cells, B-cell-depleted T cells, or PBMCs came the material, which was cDNA or gDNA.

Germline V gene lookup returns CDR1 SGHTA and CDR2 FQGTGA. V was shortened by 1 base and J by 2 bases, with 12 bases between the two germline ends. This CDR3 is 17 amino acids long. The authors' processing: Nucleated cell counts were estimated from reference gene primer amplification. The assay was immunoSEQ multiplex PCR, and TCRdb's table has in-frame clones only and misses some. Clone size and V and J calls were adopted from that table, with D and trimming inferred from the DNA. The table shows roughly 53,000 clones, with 90% to 95% occurring only once. The chain recombines TRBV7-3 with TRBJ2-6; tentatively, D is TRBD1 (5 bases). The sequence was collected from a human donor in a cohort sampled during active COVID-19. Sequencing was performed on peripheral blood. The CDR3 bases are TGTGCCAGCAGCTTAAGACAGCTCCAACCTGGGGCCAACGTCCTGACTTTC. It specifies CASSLRQLQPGANVLTF.